This T cell receptor beta chain was captured in a study of beta chain features in type 1 diabetes. The isolated RNA, all of it, was reverse transcribed, so expressed TCRB transcripts were what got sequenced. Sequenced by immunoSEQ multiplex PCR; TCRdb stores in-frame clones only, minus some. This table holds 400,000 to 600,000 clones, approximately 30% found once. Study-wide results and limits: cDNA-based reads could over-represent cells with high TCR expression.

As for this clone: Its antigen is still unknown.

The sample consisted of naive CD4+ T cells from blood. This clonotype was obtained from a young man in good health.

CDR3 DNA: TGTGCCTGGAGACTGAGGAATGAGCAGTTCTTC. As protein: CAWRLRNEQFF. The chain recombines TRBV30 with TRBJ2-1; no clear D gene. The CDR3 is made up of 11 amino acids. Per germline, CDR1 GTSNPN and CDR2 SVGIG (reference sequence). V lost 3 bases and J 7 bases, leaving 7 bases between the germline ends.